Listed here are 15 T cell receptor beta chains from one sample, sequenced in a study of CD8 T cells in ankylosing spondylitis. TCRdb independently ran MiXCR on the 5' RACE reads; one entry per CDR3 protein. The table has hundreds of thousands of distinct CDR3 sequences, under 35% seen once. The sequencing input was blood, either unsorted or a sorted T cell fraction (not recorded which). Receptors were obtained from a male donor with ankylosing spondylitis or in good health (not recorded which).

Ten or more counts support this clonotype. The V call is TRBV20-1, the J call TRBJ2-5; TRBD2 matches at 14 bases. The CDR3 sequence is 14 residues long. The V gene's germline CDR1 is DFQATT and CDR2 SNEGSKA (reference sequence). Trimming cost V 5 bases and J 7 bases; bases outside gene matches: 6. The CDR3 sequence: CSAPGTSGGGTQYF. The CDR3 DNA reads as TGCAGTGCTCCCGGGACTAGCGGGGGAGGGACCCAGTACTTC.

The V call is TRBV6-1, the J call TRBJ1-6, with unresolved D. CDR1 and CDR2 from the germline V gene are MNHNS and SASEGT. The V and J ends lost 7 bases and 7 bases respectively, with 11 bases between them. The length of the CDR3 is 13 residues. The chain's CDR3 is CASTTSPNSPLHF. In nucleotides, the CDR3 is TGTGCCAGCACCACATCCCCGAATTCACCCCTCCACTTT.

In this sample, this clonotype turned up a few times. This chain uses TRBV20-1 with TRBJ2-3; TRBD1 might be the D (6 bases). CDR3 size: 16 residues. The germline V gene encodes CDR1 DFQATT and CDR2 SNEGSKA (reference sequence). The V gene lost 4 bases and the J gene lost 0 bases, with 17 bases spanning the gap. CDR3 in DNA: TGCAGTGCTACCCCCCGACAGGTGTATAGCACAGATACGCAGTATTTT. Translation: CSATPRQVYSTDTQYF.

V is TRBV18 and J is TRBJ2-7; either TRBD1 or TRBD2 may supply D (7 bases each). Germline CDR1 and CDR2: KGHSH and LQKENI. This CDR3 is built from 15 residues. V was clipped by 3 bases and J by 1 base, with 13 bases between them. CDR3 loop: CASSPQGDYSYEQYF. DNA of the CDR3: TGTGCCAGCTCACCGCAGGGGGACTATTCCTACGAGCAGTACTTC.

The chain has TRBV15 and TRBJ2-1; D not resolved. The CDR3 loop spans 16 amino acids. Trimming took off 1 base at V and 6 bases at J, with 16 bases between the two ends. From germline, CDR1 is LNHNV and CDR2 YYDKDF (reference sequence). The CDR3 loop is CATSRGGGVGANEQFF. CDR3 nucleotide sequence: TGTGCCACCAGCAGAGGGGGTGGGGTTGGCGCCAATGAGCAGTTCTTC. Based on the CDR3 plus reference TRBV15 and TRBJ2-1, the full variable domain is DAMVIQNPRYQVTQFGKPVTLSCSQTLNHNVMYWYQQKSSQAPKLLFHYYDKDFNNEADTPDNFQSRRPNTSFCFLDIRSPGLGDTAMYLCATSRGGGVGANEQFFGPGTRLTVL.

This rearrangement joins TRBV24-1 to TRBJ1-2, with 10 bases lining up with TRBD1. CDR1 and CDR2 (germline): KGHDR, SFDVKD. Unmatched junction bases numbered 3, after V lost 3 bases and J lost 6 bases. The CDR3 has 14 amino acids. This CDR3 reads CATSDPGTGDGYTF. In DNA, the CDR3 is TGTGCCACCAGTGATCCAGGGACAGGGGATGGCTACACCTTC.

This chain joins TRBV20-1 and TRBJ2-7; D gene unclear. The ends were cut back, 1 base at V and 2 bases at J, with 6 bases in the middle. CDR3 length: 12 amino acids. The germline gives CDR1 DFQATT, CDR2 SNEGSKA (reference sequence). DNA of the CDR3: TGCAGTGCTAGAGTCGGTACCTACGAGCAGTACTTC. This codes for CSARVGTYEQYF.

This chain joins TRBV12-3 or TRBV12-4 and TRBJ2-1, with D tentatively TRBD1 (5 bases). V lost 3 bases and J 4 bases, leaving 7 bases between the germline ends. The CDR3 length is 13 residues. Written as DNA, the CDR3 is TGTGCCAGCAGTTTTGACAGTTACAATGAGCAGTTCTTC. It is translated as CASSFDSYNEQFF.

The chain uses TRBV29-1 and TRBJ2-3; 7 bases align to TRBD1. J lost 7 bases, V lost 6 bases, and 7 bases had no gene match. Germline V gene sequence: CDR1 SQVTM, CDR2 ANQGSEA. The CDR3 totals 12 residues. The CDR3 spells CSVDGTAYTQYF. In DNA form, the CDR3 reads TGCAGCGTCGACGGGACAGCCTATACGCAGTATTTT.

CDR3 sequence: CSARDPLAGDTDTQYF. CDR3 in DNA: TGCAGTGCTAGAGATCCACTAGCGGGGGACACAGATACGCAGTATTTT. The J gene is TRBJ2-3, the V gene TRBV20-1; 11 nucleotides agree with TRBD2. CDR1 DFQATT and CDR2 SNEGSKA come from the germline V gene (reference sequence). This CDR3 has 16 amino acids. V lost 0 bases to trimming and J lost 2 bases; unmatched junction nucleotides: 4.

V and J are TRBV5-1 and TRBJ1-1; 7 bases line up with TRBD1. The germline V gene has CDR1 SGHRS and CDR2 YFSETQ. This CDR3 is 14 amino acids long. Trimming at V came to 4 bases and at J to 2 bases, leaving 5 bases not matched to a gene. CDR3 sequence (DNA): TGCGCCAGCAGCCCGACAGGGTCAAACACTGAAGCTTTCTTT. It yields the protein CASSPTGSNTEAFF.

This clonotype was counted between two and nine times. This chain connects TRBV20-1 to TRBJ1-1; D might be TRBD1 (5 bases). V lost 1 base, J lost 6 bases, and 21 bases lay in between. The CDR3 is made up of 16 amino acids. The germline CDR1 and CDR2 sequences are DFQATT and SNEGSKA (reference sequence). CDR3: CSARAPQIGGGSEAFF. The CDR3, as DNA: TGCAGTGCTAGAGCGCCTCAGATCGGGGGTGGGTCTGAAGCTTTCTTT.

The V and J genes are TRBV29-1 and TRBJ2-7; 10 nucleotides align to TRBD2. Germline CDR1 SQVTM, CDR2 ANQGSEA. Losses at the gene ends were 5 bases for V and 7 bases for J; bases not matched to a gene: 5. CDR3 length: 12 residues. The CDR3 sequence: CSVLAGAYEQYF. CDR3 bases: TGCAGCGTTCTAGCGGGAGCTTATGAGCAGTACTTC.

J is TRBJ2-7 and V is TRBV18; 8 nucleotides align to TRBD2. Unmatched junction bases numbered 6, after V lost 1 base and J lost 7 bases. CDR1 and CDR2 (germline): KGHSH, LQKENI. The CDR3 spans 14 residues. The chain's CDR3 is CASSPLAGPVEQYF. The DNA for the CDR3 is TGTGCCAGCTCACCACTAGCGGGACCGGTAGAGCAGTACTTC.

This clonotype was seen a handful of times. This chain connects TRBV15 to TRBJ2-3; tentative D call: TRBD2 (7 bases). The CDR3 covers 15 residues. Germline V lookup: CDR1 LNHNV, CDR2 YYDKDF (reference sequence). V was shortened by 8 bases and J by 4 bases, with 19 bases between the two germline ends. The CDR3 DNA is TGTGCCACCCGCGAGAGGGGGGGGCGGTCAGATACGCAGTATTTT. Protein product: CATRERGGRSDTQYF.